The 20 T cell receptor beta chains below come from one sample, sequenced in a study of cytomegalovirus exposure and HLA in healthy donors. In the PCR, 60 Vbeta and 13 Jbeta primers were used. Using immunoSEQ multiplex PCR, the repertoire was profiled, and TCRdb retains in-frame clones only, with some absent. This sample has 95,000 to 150,000 clones, with approximately 70% found just once. Sequencing used PBMCs. The receptor source for this set is a man younger than 35 in good health and CMV-seronegative.

This chain links TRBV28 with TRBJ2-2; maybe TRBD2 (5 bases). This CDR3 spans 16 amino acids. The V end was cut by 6 bases, the J end by 4 bases, with 18 bases between. CDR1 MDHEN and CDR2 SYDVKM come from the germline V gene. In DNA, the CDR3 is TGTGCCAGCAGCCCTGGACGAGGGATGATCACCGGGGAGCTGTTTTTT. Translated: CASSPGRGMITGELFF.

The gene calls are TRBV6-5 and TRBJ2-7; maybe TRBD1 (6 bases). CDR1 and CDR2 (germline): MNHEY, SVGAGI. The CDR3 has 16 amino acids. Deletions cut 1 base from V and 1 base from J, with 14 bases between. The CDR3 coding sequence is TGTGCCAGCAGTTACTTATCAGGGGCCGTTTCCTACGAGCAGTACTTC. This gives the protein CASSYLSGAVSYEQYF.

V is TRBV28 and J is TRBJ2-7; D might be TRBD1 (6 bases). Germline loops: CDR1 MDHEN, CDR2 SYDVKM. The CDR3 runs 14 residues. V was cut by 2 bases and J by 5 bases, with 13 bases left in between. CDR3 protein: CASSLGQGIHEQYF. CDR3 coding DNA: TGTGCCAGCAGTTTAGGGCAGGGGATCCACGAGCAGTACTTC.

The chain is built from TRBV5-6 and TRBJ2-5; 7 bases align to TRBD2. The CDR3 loop spans 14 amino acids. The germline V gene encodes CDR1 SGHDT and CDR2 YYEEEE. With V trimmed by 0 bases and J by 5 bases, 4 bases remained unmatched. The CDR3 loop is CASSLGGGRETQYF. In DNA form, the CDR3 reads TGTGCCAGCAGCTTGGGGGGAGGGAGGGAGACCCAGTACTTC.

The V and J genes are TRBV5-4 and TRBJ1-5; no definite D call. Germline loops: CDR1 SGHNT, CDR2 YYREEE (reference sequence). This CDR3 comprises 13 residues. Trimming took 0 bases from V and 4 from J, leaving 5 bases between them. CDR3 region: CASSLDINQPQHF. CDR3 in DNA: TGTGCCAGCAGCTTGGACATAAATCAGCCCCAGCATTTT. Full variable domain (rest looked up from reference TRBV5-4 and TRBJ1-5): ETGVTQSPTHLIKTRGQQVTLRCSSQSGHNTVSWYQQALGQGPQFIFQYYREEENGRGNFPPRFSGLQFPNYSSELNVNALELDDSALYLCASSLDINQPQHFGDGTRLSIL.

The V call is TRBV7-8, the J call TRBJ2-1; TRBD2 matches at 13 bases. Unmatched junction bases numbered 4, after V lost 5 bases and J lost 9 bases. The CDR3 has 14 amino acids. Germline V gene data show CDR1 as SGHVS and CDR2 as FQNEAQ. The chain's CDR3 is CASSLGTSGAEQFF. The CDR3 DNA reads as TGTGCCAGCAGCCTCGGGACTAGCGGGGCTGAGCAGTTCTTC. The entire variable domain, with the rest obtained from reference TRBV7-8 and TRBJ2-1, is as follows: GAGVSQSPRYKVAKRGQDVALRCDPISGHVSLFWYQQALGQGPEFLTYFQNEAQLDKSGLPSDRFFAERPEGSVSTLKIQRTQQEDSAVYLCASSLGTSGAEQFFGPGTRLTVL.

The gene calls are TRBV2 and TRBJ1-2; 9 positions agree with TRBD1. Germline V CDR1 and CDR2: SNHLY, FYNNEI. After removal of 4 bases from V and 7 bases from J, the junction contained 16 bases not matched to a gene. This CDR3 comprises 17 residues. CDR3 DNA sequence: TGTGCCAGCAGTGCAAACAGGGGGCTCCGTCGTAGGGGTGGCTACACCTTC. Its protein is CASSANRGLRRRGGYTF.

The chain joins TRBV29-1 to TRBJ2-1, with 12 bases fitting TRBD2. With V trimmed by 1 base and J by 3 bases, 4 bases remained unmatched. Germline lookup yields CDR1 SQVTM and CDR2 ANQGSEA. This CDR3 is 16 amino acids long. This chain's CDR3 is CSVEGLAGDGYNEQFF. The CDR3 coding sequence is TGCAGCGTTGAAGGACTAGCGGGAGATGGCTACAATGAGCAGTTCTTC.

The chain employs TRBV5-6 and TRBJ2-5, with D unresolved. Germline-derived CDR1 and CDR2 are SGHDT and YYEEEE. The V end lost 0 bases, the J end lost 4 bases, and 10 bases lay between the germline ends. The CDR3 contains 14 residues. CDR3 amino acids: CASSLAVSTETQYF. Written as DNA, the CDR3 is TGTGCCAGCAGCTTGGCGGTATCCACAGAGACCCAGTACTTC.

CDR3 coding DNA: TGTGCCAGCAGCTTAGTGGGGGAGGTCACTGAAGCTTTCTTT. Translated: CASSLVGEVTEAFF. The chain recombines TRBV7-9 with TRBJ1-1, with D possibly matching TRBD1 (5 bases). Germline CDR1 is SEHNR and CDR2 is FQNEAQ (reference sequence). V was pared by 1 base and J by 4 bases, with 10 bases between. The CDR3 consists of 14 residues.

J is TRBJ1-2 and V is TRBV9; D is ambiguous. The CDR3 has 13 amino acids. Germline CDR1 and CDR2: SGDLS and YYNGEE. V was shortened by 0 bases and J by 4 bases, with 7 bases between the two germline ends. DNA for the CDR3: TGTGCCAGCAGCGTAGGGCCGATCTATGGCTACACCTTC. Protein product: CASSVGPIYGYTF.

In this sample, this clone turned up a few times. The V call is TRBV7-2, the J call TRBJ2-5; D is undetermined. Per the germline V gene, CDR1 is SGHTA and CDR2 is FQGNSA. There are 11 residues in the CDR3. The V gene lost 9 bases and the J gene lost 0 bases, with 5 bases spanning the gap. The CDR3 DNA follows: TGTGCCAGTATTAACCAAGAGACCCAGTACTTC. This sequence encodes CASINQETQYF.

The chain couples TRBV18 to TRBJ2-2, with D possibly matching TRBD2 (5 bases). The CDR3 length is 17 residues. The germline V and J ends were trimmed by 2 bases and 4 bases, with 17 bases remaining between them. Germline CDR1 reads KGHSH; CDR2 reads LQKENI. Here the CDR3 DNA reads TGTGCCAGCTCACCATTAGAGCGGATCCCGGGCACCGGGGAGCTGTTTTTT. This sequence encodes CASSPLERIPGTGELFF.

Regarding this clone: The same CDR3 also results from other DNA sequences found in this sample. The V and J genes are TRBV7-6 and TRBJ1-1; D is unresolved. The V gene's germline CDR1 is SGHVS and CDR2 FNYEAQ. V was clipped by 5 bases and J by 0 bases, with 10 bases between them. The CDR3 extends over 14 amino acids. The CDR3 loop reads CASSPGGMNTEAFF. The DNA for the CDR3 is TGTGCCAGCAGCCCGGGCGGGATGAACACTGAAGCTTTCTTT.

V and J are TRBV19 and TRBJ1-5; 9 nucleotides align to TRBD1. With V trimmed by 3 bases and J by 3 bases, 9 bases remained unmatched. The CDR3 spans 17 residues. Germline CDR1 and CDR2: LNHDA and SQIVND (reference sequence). The CDR3 protein is CASSMPAGTGNNQPQHF. CDR3 nucleotide sequence: TGTGCCAGTAGTATGCCAGCGGGGACAGGGAACAATCAGCCCCAGCATTTT.

This clone was seen a few times. V gene TRBV7-9 combines with J gene TRBJ1-3; unclear D gene. This CDR3 spans 13 amino acids. Per germline, CDR1 SEHNR and CDR2 FQNEAQ (reference sequence). V was clipped by 1 base and J by 8 bases, with 9 bases between them. The CDR3 sequence: CASSLGGRDTIYF. For the CDR3, the DNA is TGTGCCAGCAGCTTAGGCGGAAGAGACACCATATATTTT.

This chain connects TRBV15 to TRBJ2-3; D is possibly TRBD2 (6 bases). The CDR3 consists of 15 residues. The ends were cut back, 7 bases at V and 0 bases at J, with 14 bases in the middle. Germline V gene lookup returns CDR1 LNHNV and CDR2 YYDKDF (reference sequence). CDR3 DNA: TGTGCCACCAAAGCCGGCGGGAAGAGCACAGATACGCAGTATTTT. It translates to CATKAGGKSTDTQYF.

Note on this clone: At one of its ends the junction is not consistent with the germline gene, which may arise from a read error. V usage is TRBV15 and J usage is TRBJ1-4; TRBD1 aligns across 8 bases. This CDR3 spans 17 amino acids. Germline lookup yields CDR1 LNHNV and CDR2 YYDKDF (reference sequence). As DNA, the CDR3 is TGTGCCACCCGCAGAGATTACCCGACAGGGGCGGGTGAAAAACTGTTTTTT. Translating it yields CATRRDYPTGAGEKLFF.

The V call is TRBV28, the J call TRBJ2-5; 8 bases align to TRBD2. The J call may be wrong; the DNA end is better matched by TRBJ2-7. The CDR3 has 18 residues. Per germline, CDR1 MDHEN and CDR2 SYDVKM. The CDR3, as DNA: TGTGCCAGCAGACGGGTTGGGAGGGATTCGGGGGGGTCCTACGAGCAGTACTTC. This gives the protein CASRRVGRDSGGSYEQYF.

The rearrangement uses TRBV7-9 and TRBJ2-3; D is unresolved. The V gene's germline CDR1 is SEHNR and CDR2 FQNEAQ (reference sequence). V lost 2 bases and J lost 5, with 5 bases in between. The CDR3 extends over 12 amino acids. CDR3 residues: CASSLNRDTQYF. As DNA, the CDR3 is TGTGCCAGCAGCTTAAATAGAGATACGCAGTATTTT.